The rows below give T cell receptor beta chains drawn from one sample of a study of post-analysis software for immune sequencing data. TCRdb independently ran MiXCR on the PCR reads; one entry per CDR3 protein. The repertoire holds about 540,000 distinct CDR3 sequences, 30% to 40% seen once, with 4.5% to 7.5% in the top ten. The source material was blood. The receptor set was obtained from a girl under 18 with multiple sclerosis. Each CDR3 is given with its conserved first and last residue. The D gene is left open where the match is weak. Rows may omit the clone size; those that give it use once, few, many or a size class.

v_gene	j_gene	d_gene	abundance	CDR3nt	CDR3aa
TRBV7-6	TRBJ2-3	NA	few	TGTGCCAGCAGCTTACTAGTGCGTGGGGTAATTGTCGCAGATACGCAGTATTTT	CASSLLVRGVIVADTQYF
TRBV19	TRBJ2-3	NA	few	TGTGCCAGTAGTGGAGACCGACACCCTAGCACAGATACGCAGTATTTT	CASSGDRHPSTDTQYF
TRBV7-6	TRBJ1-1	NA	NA	TGTGCCAGCAGCTTGGCCCCAATGAACACTGAAGCTTTCTTT	CASSLAPMNTEAFF
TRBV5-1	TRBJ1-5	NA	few	TGCGCCAGCAGCTGGGCCGGGACACGGAATCAGCCCCAGCATTTT	CASSWAGTRNQPQHF
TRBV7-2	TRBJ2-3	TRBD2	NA	TGTGCCAGCAGCCAGCGGGGTCCGGAGTATTTT	CASSQRGPEYF
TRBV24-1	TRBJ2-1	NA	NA	TGTGCCACCAGTGATTTCACCCCAAAGGGGCAGGGCTACAATGAGCAGTTCTTC	CATSDFTPKGQGYNEQFF
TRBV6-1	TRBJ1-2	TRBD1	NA	TGTGCCAGCAGTAAACGGTGGCCGACAGGGGATTATGGCTACAACTTC	CASSKRWPTGDYGYNF
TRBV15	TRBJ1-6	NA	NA	TGTGCCACCAGCTTACAGGATTATAATTCACCCCTCCACTTT	CATSLQDYNSPLHF
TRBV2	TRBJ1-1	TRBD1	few	TGTGCCAGCAGTGGGGGGACAGCCACTGAAGCTTTCTTT	CASSGGTATEAFF
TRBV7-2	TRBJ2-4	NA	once	TGTGCCAGCAGCCCAGGGGTGGTCAAAAACATTCAGTACTTC	CASSPGVVKNIQYF
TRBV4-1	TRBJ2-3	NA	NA	TGCGCCAGCGGTCAAGTCCGTGTTGGGGGGGCGAACACAGATACGCAGTATTTT	CASGQVRVGGANTDTQYF
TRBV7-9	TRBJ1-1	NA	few	TGTGCCAGCAGCTACAGGATCTTGGACAGCAACACTGAAGCTTTCTTT	CASSYRILDSNTEAFF
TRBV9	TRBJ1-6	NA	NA	TGTGCCAGCAGCTCGGGACGGCGTGGGAACTCACCCCTCCACTTT	CASSSGRRGNSPLHF
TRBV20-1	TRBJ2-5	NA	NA	TGCAGTGCTCCTCCTGGGGGCGGTGGGCGGGAGACCCAGTACTTC	CSAPPGGGGRETQYF
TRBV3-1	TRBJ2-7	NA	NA	TGTGCCAGCAGCCAGGGGGCAGGGGATTTCTACGAGCAGTACTTC	CASSQGAGDFYEQYF
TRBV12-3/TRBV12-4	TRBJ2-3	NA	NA	TGTGCCAGCAGTGGAGACGGGGGCCTCGTAGGCCTTGGTACGCAGTATTTT	CASSGDGGLVGLGTQYF
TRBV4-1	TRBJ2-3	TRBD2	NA	TGCGCCAGCAGCCAAGATGGTCGCCTAGCGGGGGGGAGGGACACAGATACGCAGTATTTT	CASSQDGRLAGGRDTDTQYF